The source of this T cell receptor (beta chain) is a study of blood T cell repertoires in COVID-19. As for the study in general: The cDNA or gDNA used as material had been derived from T cells, B-cell-depleted T cells, or PBMCs.

Only in-frame clones appear in the TCRdb table, and some are missing; sequencing was by immunoSEQ multiplex PCR. This table has 100,000 to 150,000 clones, 80% to 90% appearing once. Germline CDR1 SGHTA, CDR2 FQGNSA. V shed 1 base and J 4 bases; nucleotides not matched to a gene: 5. The CDR3 length is 15 residues. In its sample, this clone was seen once. The source is a man aged 50-60 years with active or convalescent COVID-19. V gene TRBV7-2 combines with J gene TRBJ2-7; TRBD1 agrees at 9 bases. The sample consisted of peripheral blood. This CDR3 is CASSLVGTGSYEQYF. DNA for the CDR3: TGTGCCAGCAGCTTAGTTGGGACAGGGTCATACGAGCAGTACTTC.